The clone carrying this T cell receptor (beta chain) has just a few counts. The antigen remains unidentified. The data were taken from a study of blood T cells in healthy people across ages. The wider study: Template switching picked up about one barcoded beta molecule for each two T cells. Study-wide points: Both naive CD4+ cell counts and diversity were greater in long-lived donors than in aged donors. Getting older went along with TCR beta diversity per million T cells dropping roughly linearly.

Sample-barcoded 5' priming and a J-beta primer mix drove a second PCR of roughly 7 to 11 cycles. TCRdb called the 5' RACE reads again in MiXCR, with one record for every CDR3 protein. In the table there are some 1.8 million distinct CDR3 sequences, more than 35% of which are singletons. Trimming took 6 bases from V and 8 from J, leaving 19 bases between them. Germline V gene sequence: CDR1 DFQATT, CDR2 SNEGSKA (reference sequence). CDR3 size: 13 residues. This receptor was taken from a human donor in good health. The source material was blood. V is TRBV20-1 and J is TRBJ1-2; D remains ambiguous. The CDR3: CSAPKWEPGGYTF. DNA for the CDR3: TGCAGTGCCCCAAAATGGGAGCCGGGAGGCTACACCTTC.